This T cell receptor (beta chain) appears in the sequencing data of a study of blood T cell repertoires in COVID-19. Study as a whole: PBMCs, B-cell-depleted T cells, or T cells provided the cDNA or gDNA that made up the material.

Some clones are missing from TCRdb's copy, which holds only in-frame ones; the method was immunoSEQ multiplex PCR. The sample records about half a million clones, about 88% being singletons. Those who participated ranged in age from roughly 18 to 95 years and resided in about two dozen US areas. Participants reported their clinical history, and cohort assignment relied on those reports. Recovered status applied to Cohort 3 donors who had two consecutive negative PCRs. It also applied to those with clearance or with symptom resolution. In germline, CDR1 is MNHNS, CDR2 SASEGT. The CDR3 sequence is 13 residues long. The germline V and J ends were trimmed by 4 bases and 7 bases, with 12 bases remaining between them.

V usage is TRBV6-1 and J usage is TRBJ2-3; the D gene is possibly TRBD1 (6 bases). Sequenced sample: PBMCs or T cells enriched from blood (not recorded which). The sequence came from a woman aged 60-70 years who had recovered from COVID-19. The CDR3 DNA follows: TGTGCCAGCAGTGTTTTACAGGGAAATACGCAGTATTTT. It is translated as CASSVLQGNTQYF.